The rows below give T cell receptor beta chains drawn from one sample of a study of T cell responses to AZD1222 COVID-19 vaccine. Repertoires were generated with immunoSEQ multiplex PCR, while TCRdb's copy carries only in-frame clones and drops some. The profile shows about 150,000 clones, roughly 90% of them singletons. This sample comprised peripheral blood, obtained on day 0 of AZD1222 vaccination. The receptors were gathered from an adult in good health. The CDR3 runs from the conserved cysteine through the conserved F or W. The order of the fields is V gene, J gene, CDR3 protein.

TRBV24-1	TRBJ1-2	CATSDPTVGYTF
TRBV19	TRBJ2-1	CASSRLAGALGEQFF
TRBV7-2	TRBJ1-3	CASSLVRARTKSGNTIYF
TRBV18	TRBJ2-1	CASSPFDSSYNEQFF
TRBV4-1	TRBJ2-7	CASSHGHLYEQYF
TRBV10-3	TRBJ2-7	CAIRGLANYEQYF
TRBV6-5	TRBJ2-5	CASSYSQTQYF
TRBV11-2	TRBJ2-5	CASSFSAGGQETQYF
TRBV11-1	TRBJ1-1	CASTPQGSRNTEAFF
TRBV11-1	TRBJ1-2	CASSLNKQGATYGYTF
TRBV30	TRBJ2-7	CAWSKGGVVHEQYF
TRBV6-2/TRBV6-3	TRBJ2-3	CASSFLPGTPWGTDTQYF
TRBV5-1	TRBJ1-2	CASRVQESNGYTF
TRBV7-9	TRBJ1-3	CASTRSGVGNTIYF
TRBV7-6	TRBJ2-2	CASSFLPTWRGQPGELFF
TRBV12-3/TRBV12-4	TRBJ1-4	CASSFVGEEKLFF
TRBV12-3/TRBV12-4	TRBJ1-2	CASSLRDGYTF
TRBV19	TRBJ2-1	CASSMGGLEQFF
TRBV24-1	TRBJ2-4	CATSDKGKSIQYF
TRBV11-2	TRBJ1-1	CASSRPRGQGILEAFF
TRBV3-1/TRBV3-2	TRBJ2-7	CASSQDGGGEAYEQYF
TRBV19	TRBJ2-5	CASGDRGRGETQYF
TRBV7-2	TRBJ2-1	CASTVLAWSSYNEQFF
TRBV5-6	TRBJ2-7	CASSLTGTGVYEQYF
TRBV5-1	TRBJ2-1	CASSVGQGGNNEQFF